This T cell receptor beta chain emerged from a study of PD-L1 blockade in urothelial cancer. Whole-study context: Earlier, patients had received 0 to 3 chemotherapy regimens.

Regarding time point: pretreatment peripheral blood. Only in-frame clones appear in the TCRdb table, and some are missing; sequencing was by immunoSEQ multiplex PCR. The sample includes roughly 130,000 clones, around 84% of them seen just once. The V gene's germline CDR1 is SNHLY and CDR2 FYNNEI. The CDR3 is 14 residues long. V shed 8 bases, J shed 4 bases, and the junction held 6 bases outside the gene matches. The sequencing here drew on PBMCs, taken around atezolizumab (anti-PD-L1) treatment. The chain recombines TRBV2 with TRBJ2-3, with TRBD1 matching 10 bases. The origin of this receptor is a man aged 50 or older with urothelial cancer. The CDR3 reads CASRRDRGPDTQYF. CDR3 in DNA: TGTGCCAGCCGCCGGGACAGGGGACCAGATACGCAGTATTTT.